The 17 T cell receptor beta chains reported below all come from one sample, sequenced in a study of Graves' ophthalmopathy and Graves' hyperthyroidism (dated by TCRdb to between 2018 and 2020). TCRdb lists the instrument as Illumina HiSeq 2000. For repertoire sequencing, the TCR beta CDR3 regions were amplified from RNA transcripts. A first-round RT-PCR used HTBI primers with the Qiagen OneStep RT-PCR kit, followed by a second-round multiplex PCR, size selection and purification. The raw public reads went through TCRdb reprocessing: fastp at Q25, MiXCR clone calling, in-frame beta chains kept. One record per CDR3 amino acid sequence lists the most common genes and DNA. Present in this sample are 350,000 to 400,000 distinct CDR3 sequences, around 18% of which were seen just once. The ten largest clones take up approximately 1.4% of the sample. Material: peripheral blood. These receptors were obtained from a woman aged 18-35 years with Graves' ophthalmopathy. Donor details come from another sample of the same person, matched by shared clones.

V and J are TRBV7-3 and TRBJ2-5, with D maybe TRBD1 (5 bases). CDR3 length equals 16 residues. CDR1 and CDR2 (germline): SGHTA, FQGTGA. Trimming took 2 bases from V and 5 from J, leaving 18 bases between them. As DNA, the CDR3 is TGTGCCAGCAGCTTAGGGGCAGGCGCAAAGGCGGAGACCCAGTACTTC. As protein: CASSLGAGAKAETQYF. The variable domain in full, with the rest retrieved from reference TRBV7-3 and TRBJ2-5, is GAGVSQTPSNKVTEKGKYVELRCDPISGHTALYWYRQSLGQGPEFLIYFQGTGAADDSGLPNDRFFAVRPEGSVSTLKIQRTERGDSAVYLCASSLGAGAKAETQYFGPGTRLLVL.

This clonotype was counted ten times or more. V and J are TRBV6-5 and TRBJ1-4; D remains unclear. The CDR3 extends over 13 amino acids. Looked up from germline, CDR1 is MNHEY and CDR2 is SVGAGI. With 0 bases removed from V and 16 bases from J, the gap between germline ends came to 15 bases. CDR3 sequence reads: CASSYSWTGSPFF. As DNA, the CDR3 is TGTGCCAGCAGTTACTCCTGGACCGGGTCACCGTTTTTT.

This CDR3 reads CASRMDSPGYEQYF. The CDR3 DNA reads as TGTGCCAGCAGGATGGACAGCCCGGGGTACGAGCAGTACTTC. The chain employs TRBV6-2 or TRBV6-3 and TRBJ2-7; D is perhaps TRBD1 (6 bases). Trimming shortened V by 6 bases and J by 4 bases, and 16 bases separated the two germline ends. Germline-derived CDR1 and CDR2 are MNHEY and SVGEGT. This CDR3 has 14 amino acids.

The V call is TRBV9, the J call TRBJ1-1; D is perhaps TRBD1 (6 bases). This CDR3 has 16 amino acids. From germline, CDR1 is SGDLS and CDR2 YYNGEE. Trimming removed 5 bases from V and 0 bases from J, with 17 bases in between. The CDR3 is CASSQRGDTVNTEAFF. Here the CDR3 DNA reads TGTGCCAGCAGTCAAAGGGGGGACACCGTGAACACTGAAGCTTTCTTT.

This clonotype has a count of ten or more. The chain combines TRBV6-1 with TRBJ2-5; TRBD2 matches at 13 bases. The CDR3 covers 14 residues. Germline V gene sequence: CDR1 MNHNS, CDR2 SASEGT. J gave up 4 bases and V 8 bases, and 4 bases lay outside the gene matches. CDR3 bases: TGTGCCAGCCGGACTAGCGGGGGTGGAGAGACCCAGTACTTC. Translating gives CASRTSGGGETQYF.

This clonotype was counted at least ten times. The CDR3 DNA follows: TGTGCCAGCGGAAGGGGTGCGGGGTACGAGCAGTACTTC. Translated, it gives CASGRGAGYEQYF. The chain is built from TRBV27 and TRBJ2-7, with a possible D match to TRBD2 (6 bases). Trimming cost V 8 bases and J 4 bases, with 15 bases left between them. Germline CDR1 reads MNHEY; CDR2 reads SMNVEV (reference sequence). This CDR3 contains 13 residues.

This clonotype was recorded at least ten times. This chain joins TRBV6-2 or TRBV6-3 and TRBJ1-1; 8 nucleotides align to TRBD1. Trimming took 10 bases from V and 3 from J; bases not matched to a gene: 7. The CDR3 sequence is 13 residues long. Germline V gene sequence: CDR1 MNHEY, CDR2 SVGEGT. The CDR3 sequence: CANRQGPDTEAFF. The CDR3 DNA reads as TGTGCCAACAGACAGGGGCCGGACACTGAAGCTTTCTTT.

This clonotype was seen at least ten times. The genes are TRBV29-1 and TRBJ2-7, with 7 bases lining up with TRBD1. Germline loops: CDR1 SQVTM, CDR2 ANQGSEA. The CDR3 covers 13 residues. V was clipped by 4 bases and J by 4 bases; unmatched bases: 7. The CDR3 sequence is CSVVRDRSYEQYF. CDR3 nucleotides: TGCAGCGTTGTACGGGACAGATCATACGAGCAGTACTTC.

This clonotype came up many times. Written as DNA, the CDR3 is TGTGCCAGCAGCTTAGGGCTAGCGGGGGGCGGAGGAGAGACCCAGTACTTC. It yields the protein CASSLGLAGGGGETQYF. This chain uses TRBV7-2 with TRBJ2-5, with 11 bases aligning to TRBD2. Germline lookup yields CDR1 SGHTA and CDR2 FQGNSA. This CDR3 is built from 17 residues. The V gene end was trimmed by 1 base and the J gene end by 4 bases; junction bases not matched to a gene: 8. The full variable domain, its missing parts supplied by reference TRBV7-2 and TRBJ2-5, is GAGVSQSPSNKVTEKGKDVELRCDPISGHTALYWYRQSLGQGLEFLIYFQGNSAPDKSGLPSDRFSAERTGGSVSTLTIQRTQQEDSAVYLCASSLGLAGGGGETQYFGPGTRLLVL.

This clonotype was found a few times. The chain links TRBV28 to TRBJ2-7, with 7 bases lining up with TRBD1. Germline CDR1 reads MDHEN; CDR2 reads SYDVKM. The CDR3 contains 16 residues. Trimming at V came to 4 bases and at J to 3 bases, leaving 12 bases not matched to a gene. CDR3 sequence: CASSSHLWTGLYEQYF. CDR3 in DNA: TGTGCCAGCAGTTCACACCTATGGACAGGTCTCTACGAGCAGTACTTC.

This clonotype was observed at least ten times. The CDR3 reads CASSANRGTTEAFF. CDR3 bases: TGTGCCAGCAGCGCCAACAGGGGAACCACTGAAGCTTTCTTT. The chain links TRBV13 to TRBJ1-1; 7 nucleotides match TRBD1. Germline loops: CDR1 PRHDT, CDR2 FYEKMQ (reference sequence). V gave up 5 bases and J gave up 4 bases; unmatched junction bases: 7. The CDR3 has 14 residues.

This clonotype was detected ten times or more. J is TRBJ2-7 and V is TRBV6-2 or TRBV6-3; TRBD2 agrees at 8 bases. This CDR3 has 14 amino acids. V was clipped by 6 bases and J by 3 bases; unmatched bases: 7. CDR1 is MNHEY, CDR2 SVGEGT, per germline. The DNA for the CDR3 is TGTGCCAGCAGCCCCCGGGGGGGGATCTACGAGCAGTACTTC. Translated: CASSPRGGIYEQYF.

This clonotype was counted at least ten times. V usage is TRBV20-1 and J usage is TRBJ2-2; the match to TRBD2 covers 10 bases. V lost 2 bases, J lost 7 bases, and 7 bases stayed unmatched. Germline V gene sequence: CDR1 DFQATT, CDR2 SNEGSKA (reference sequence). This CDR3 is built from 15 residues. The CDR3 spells CSARRAGGRDGELFF. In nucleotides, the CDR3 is TGCAGTGCTAGAAGAGCGGGGGGGCGAGACGGGGAGCTGTTTTTT.

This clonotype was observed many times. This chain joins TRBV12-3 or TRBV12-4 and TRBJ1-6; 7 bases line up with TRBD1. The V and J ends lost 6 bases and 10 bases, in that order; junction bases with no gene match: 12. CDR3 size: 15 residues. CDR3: CASSSTGDNRSPLHF. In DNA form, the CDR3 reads TGTGCCAGCAGCTCCACAGGGGACAATCGGTCACCCCTCCACTTT.

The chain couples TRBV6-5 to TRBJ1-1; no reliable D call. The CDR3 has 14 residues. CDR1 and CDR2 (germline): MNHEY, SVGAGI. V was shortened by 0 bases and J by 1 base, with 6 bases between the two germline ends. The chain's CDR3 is CASSYSLTNTEAFF. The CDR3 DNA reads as TGTGCCAGCAGTTACTCGCTCACGAACACTGAAGCTTTCTTT.

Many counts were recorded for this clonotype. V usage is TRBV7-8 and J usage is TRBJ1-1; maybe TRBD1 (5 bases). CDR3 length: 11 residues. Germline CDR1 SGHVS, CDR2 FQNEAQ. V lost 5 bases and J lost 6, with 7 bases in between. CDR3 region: CASSRDPEAFF. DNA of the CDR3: TGTGCCAGCAGCCGGGACCCTGAAGCTTTCTTT.

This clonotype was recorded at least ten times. The CDR3 bases are TGTGCCAGCAACCTCCAGGGGGCAGGGAACACTGAAGCTTTCTTT. Amino acid sequence: CASNLQGAGNTEAFF. V gene TRBV7-8 combines with J gene TRBJ1-1; 8 bases align to TRBD1. The trim removed 7 bases at V and 1 base at J, leaving 8 bases unmatched. The CDR3 is 15 residues long. Germline lookup yields CDR1 SGHVS and CDR2 FQNEAQ.